This T cell receptor (beta chain) was documented in a study of blood T cell repertoires in COVID-19. Study overall: Material from acute and convalescent COVID-19 was sourced from the United States, Italy and Spain. In each case, the material was cDNA or gDNA derived from T cells, B-cell-depleted T cells, or PBMCs.

In the original analysis: The assay estimated nucleated cells by amplifying reference gene primers. Produced via immunoSEQ multiplex PCR; TCRdb's table is partial and in-frame only. V and J calls and clone size are given by that table; D and trimming were obtained from the DNA. Of 100,000 to 150,000 clones listed, roughly 90% are singletons. CDR3 length: 12 amino acids. Per germline, CDR1 KGHSH and CDR2 LQKENI. V lost 6 bases and J 5 bases, leaving 10 bases between the germline ends. This sequence joins TRBV18 and TRBJ2-5, with TRBD2 as a possible D gene (7 bases). Source material: peripheral blood. This clonotype was sampled from a man aged 55 to 69 with COVID-19, enrolled during active disease. The CDR3 nucleotides read TGTGCCAGCTCTGGGAGGGGGGAGACCCAGTACTTC. Translation gives CASSGRGETQYF.